The sequence of this TCR beta chain was determined in a study of regulatory T cells in long-lasting Graves disease. Study-wide background: Under 3 months of antithyroid drugs had been taken by newly diagnosed Graves' patients.

Combining iRepertoire HTBI primers with Arm-PCR of CDR3 regions, the authors built TCR beta libraries. One entry per CDR3 protein, called by TCRdb with MiXCR from the multiplex PCR reads. The data contain roughly 420,000 distinct CDR3 sequences, less than 15% of them singletons. Time point indicated: newly diagnosed GD, antithyroid drugs for less than 3 months. Extracted PBMC RNA gave rise to the TCR library. This clonotype was seen many times. These data were also reused for a study on T cells in Graves' hyperthyroidism and ophthalmopathy. As that study records: Patients counted as stable if ophthalmopathy did not develop within 18 months.

Specimen: peripheral blood mononuclear cells (PBMCs), collected at new diagnosis, from a patient treated with antithyroid drugs. The clonotype originates from a woman in her 50s with Graves disease.

The CDR3 bases are TGTGCCAGCAGACACCAGATGCACACTGAAGCTTTCTTT. Encoded protein: CASRHQMHTEAFF. J is TRBJ1-1 and V is TRBV6-1; D gene unclear. Germline CDR1 reads MNHNS; CDR2 reads SASEGT. The CDR3 totals 13 residues. Trimming took 6 bases from V and 3 from J, leaving 11 bases between them.